This T cell receptor beta chain was profiled in a study of shared clonotypes between healthy human individuals. This CDR3 is built from 13 residues. V shed 8 bases and J 8 bases; nucleotides not matched to a gene: 5. The germline V gene has CDR1 SGHTA and CDR2 FQGNSA. Free of recent acute infections or vaccinations, the donors were healthy HIV-negative adults. Assay runs were performed at deep level. Clones were sequenced by immunoSEQ multiplex PCR, and TCRdb holds only the in-frame ones, with some missing. The sample includes millions of clones, around 94% of them seen just once. The chain uses TRBV7-2 and TRBJ2-3; 12 positions match TRBD2. This TCR was recovered from a man in his late teens or twenties in good health. Sequenced sample: naive CD4+ T cells sorted from blood. Subset denoted: CD45RA+ positively selected. The CDR3 loop is CASLAGGPATQYF. CDR3 DNA: TGTGCCAGCCTAGCGGGAGGGCCCGCTACGCAGTATTTT.